Each of the 16 T cell receptor beta chains below was sequenced from the same sample in a study of OX40 agonist ivuxolimab in advanced cancers. Libraries were prepared by immunoSEQ multiplex PCR; TCRdb keeps only in-frame clonotypes and omits some of them. The sample includes 50,000 or so clones, roughly 85% seen only once; the top ten take 7.9%. This specimen consisted of CD4+ or CD8+ T cells sorted from blood, obtained in a trial of the OX40 agonist ivuxolimab. All receptors come from an adult with an advanced solid tumor such as melanoma, head and neck, liver or kidney cancer.

This chain connects TRBV11-2 to TRBJ2-1; 8 bases align to TRBD1. V gave up 5 bases and J gave up 7 bases; unmatched junction bases: 13. The CDR3 totals 16 residues. Germline V gene lookup returns CDR1 SGHAT and CDR2 FQNNGV. The DNA of the CDR3 is TGTGCCAGCAGCCCCCCCAGGGGCAGGGGGCCGAATGAGCAGTTCTTC. Residues: CASSPPRGRGPNEQFF.

V is TRBV7-2 and J is TRBJ2-5, with 8 bases that match TRBD2. The DNA end favors TRBJ2-7, so the J call may be wrong. The length of the CDR3 is 14 residues. The germline V gene encodes CDR1 SGHTA and CDR2 FQGNSA. The CDR3 region is CASSSPGLDYEQYF. CDR3 bases: TGTGCCAGCAGTTCACCGGGACTAGACTACGAGCAGTACTTC.

The gene calls are TRBV2 and TRBJ2-7; weak D call: TRBD1 (6 bases). V was clipped by 6 bases and J by 3 bases, with 9 bases between them. The CDR3 is 12 amino acids. Germline V gene lookup returns CDR1 SNHLY and CDR2 FYNNEI. The CDR3 coding sequence is TGTGCCAGCAGCGACAGGCGCTACGAGCAGTACTTC. Protein: CASSDRRYEQYF.

V is TRBV10-2 and J is TRBJ2-5; D is uncertain. The J call may not be correct, given that the DNA end is closer to TRBJ2-7. This CDR3 comprises 14 residues. Per germline, CDR1 WSHSY and CDR2 SAAADI. The DNA of the CDR3 is TGCGCCAGCGGTAATTTGAATCTTGAATACGAGCAGTACTTC. The encoded protein is CASGNLNLEYEQYF.

Written as DNA, the CDR3 is TGTGCCAGCAGCTTAAATGCTCTGGGCTCTGGCTACACCTTC. It yields the protein CASSLNALGSGYTF. The chain links TRBV11-2 to TRBJ1-2; D is uncertain. V was clipped by 2 bases and J by 7 bases, with 14 bases between them. Per the germline V gene, CDR1 is SGHAT and CDR2 is FQNNGV. The CDR3 consists of 14 residues.

V usage is TRBV15 and J usage is TRBJ1-6, with a possible D match to TRBD1 (5 bases). The CDR3 sequence is 14 residues long. Per germline, CDR1 LNHNV and CDR2 YYDKDF (reference sequence). Between the trimmed V and J ends, which lost 4 bases and 10 bases, there was a span of 14 bases. CDR3 bases: TGTGCCACCAGCACCGGGGGAGGGAACTCACCCCTCCACTTT. It yields the protein CATSTGGGNSPLHF.

This clone came up once. The chain employs TRBV7-9 and TRBJ2-5; D may be TRBD2 (6 bases). Germline V gene lookup returns CDR1 SEHNR and CDR2 FQNEAQ (reference sequence). V was clipped by 7 bases and J by 4 bases, with 13 bases between them. The CDR3 runs 13 residues. The CDR3 sequence: CASIAVGGETQYF. Here the CDR3 DNA reads TGTGCCAGCATAGCGGTCGGAGGAGAGACCCAGTACTTC.

Comment on this clone: Other DNA sequences in this specimen translate into the identical CDR3. The V call is TRBV5-1, the J call TRBJ2-5, with 8 bases matching TRBD2. Germline trimming cut 0 bases from V and 2 bases from J; bases unmatched to any gene: 3. Germline CDR1 and CDR2: SGHRS and YFSETQ. This CDR3 has 15 residues. The CDR3 protein is CASSLGLAGQETQYF. CDR3 nucleotide sequence: TGCGCCAGCAGCTTGGGCTTAGCGGGACAAGAGACCCAGTACTTC.

Only one count was recorded for this clone. V is TRBV11-1 and J is TRBJ1-1; 7 nucleotides match TRBD1. Germline V gene sequence: CDR1 SGHAT, CDR2 FQDESV (reference sequence). Trimming at V came to 5 bases and at J to 5 bases, leaving 8 bases not matched to a gene. This CDR3 spans 14 amino acids. The CDR3 region has the DNA TGTGCCAGCAGCGCCCAGGGGGTTCGGACTGAAGCTTTCTTT. Translating it yields CASSAQGVRTEAFF.

J is TRBJ1-2 and V is TRBV11-1; 8 bases fit TRBD1. V shed 3 bases and J 4 bases; nucleotides not matched to a gene: 4. The CDR3 sequence is 14 residues long. CDR1 is SGHAT and CDR2 is FQDESV in the germline V gene (reference sequence). The CDR3 bases are TGTGCCAGCAGCTTGGGGACAGGCCCCTATGGCTACACCTTC. Its translation: CASSLGTGPYGYTF.

The chain has TRBV10-1 and TRBJ2-3; TRBD2 aligns across 14 bases. Germline V gene lookup returns CDR1 WNHNN and CDR2 SYGVQD (reference sequence). J was trimmed by 8 bases and V by 4 bases; bases with no gene match: 8. The CDR3 loop spans 16 amino acids. Here the CDR3 DNA reads TGCGCCAGCAGTGCCGGGACTAGCGGGAGTAGGGGTACGCAGTATTTT. Protein sequence: CASSAGTSGSRGTQYF.

The chain has TRBV2 and TRBJ2-3; D possibly corresponds to TRBD2 (6 bases). Looked up from germline, CDR1 is SNHLY and CDR2 is FYNNEI. This CDR3 spans 16 amino acids. V lost 4 bases to trimming and J lost 3 bases, with 17 bases between them. In DNA, the CDR3 is TGTGCCAGCAGTGGTGGAGGGCCACTAGAGACAGATACGCAGTATTTT. Its translation is CASSGGGPLETDTQYF.

The rearrangement uses TRBV11-2 and TRBJ1-1, with 9 bases aligning to TRBD1. Trimming removed 4 bases from V and 6 bases from J; junction bases left unmatched: 9. The CDR3 totals 15 residues. Looked up from germline, CDR1 is SGHAT and CDR2 is FQNNGV. CDR3 sequence (DNA): TGTGCCAGCAGCTCCCCCGGGACAGGGTCGCCTGAAGCTTTCTTT. As protein: CASSSPGTGSPEAFF.

The chain uses TRBV6-6 and TRBJ2-5, with a tentative D call TRBD2 (5 bases). This CDR3 has 15 residues. Germline-derived CDR1 and CDR2 are MNHNY and SVGAGI (reference sequence). Trimming took off 8 bases at V and 5 bases at J, with 21 bases between the two ends. The DNA for the CDR3 is TGTGCCAGCCGTACGCTGGGGAGTGGTGTGGAGACCCAGTACTTC. Its protein product is CASRTLGSGVETQYF.

The V gene is TRBV5-6, the J gene TRBJ1-4; the D gene is possibly TRBD1 (6 bases). Looked up from germline, CDR1 is SGHDT and CDR2 is YYEEEE. V shed 6 bases and J shed 2 bases, with 17 bases lying between them. There are 16 residues in the CDR3. The CDR3 sequence is CASTELGQTTNEKLFF. As DNA, the CDR3 is TGTGCCAGCACCGAGTTAGGACAGACCACTAATGAAAAACTGTTTTTT. The full variable domain, with the rest looked up from reference TRBV5-6 and TRBJ1-4, is DAGVTQSPTHLIKTRGQQVTLRCSPKSGHDTVSWYQQALGQGPQFIFQYYEEEERQRGNFPDRFSGHQFPNYSSELNVNALLLGDSALYLCASTELGQTTNEKLFFGSGTQLSVL.

The count of this clone is one. This chain uses TRBV14 with TRBJ2-5; TRBD1 is a possible D gene (6 bases). CDR1 SGHDN and CDR2 FVKESK come from the germline V gene. Trimming took 4 bases from V and 2 from J, leaving 14 bases between them. The CDR3 is made up of 15 amino acids. CDR3 in DNA: TGTGCCAGCAGCCGCTTCGGACAGCGACAAGAGACCCAGTACTTC. Its protein product is CASSRFGQRQETQYF.